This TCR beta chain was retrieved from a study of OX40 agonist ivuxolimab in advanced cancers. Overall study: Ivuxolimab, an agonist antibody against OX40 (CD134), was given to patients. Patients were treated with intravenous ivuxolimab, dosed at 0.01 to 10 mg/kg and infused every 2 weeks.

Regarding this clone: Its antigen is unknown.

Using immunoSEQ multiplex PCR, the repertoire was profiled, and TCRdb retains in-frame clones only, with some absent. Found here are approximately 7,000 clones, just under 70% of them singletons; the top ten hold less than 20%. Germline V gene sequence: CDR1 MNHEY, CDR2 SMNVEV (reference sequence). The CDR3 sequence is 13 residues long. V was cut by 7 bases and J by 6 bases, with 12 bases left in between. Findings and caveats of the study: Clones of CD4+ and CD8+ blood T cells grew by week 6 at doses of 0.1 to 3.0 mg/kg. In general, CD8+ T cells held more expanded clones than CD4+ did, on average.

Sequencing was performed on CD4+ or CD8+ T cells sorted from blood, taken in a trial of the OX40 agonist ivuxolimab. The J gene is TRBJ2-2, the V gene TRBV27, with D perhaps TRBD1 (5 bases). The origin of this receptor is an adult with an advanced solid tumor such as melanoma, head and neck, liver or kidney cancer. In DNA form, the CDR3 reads TGTGCCAGCACCGACTGGGGCTCCGGGGAGCTGTTTTTT. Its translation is CASTDWGSGELFF.